Each of the 20 T cell receptor beta chains below was sequenced from the same sample in a study of cytomegalovirus exposure and HLA in healthy donors. With 60 Vbeta and 13 Jbeta primers, the PCR was carried out. Assay: immunoSEQ multiplex PCR; the TCRdb copy retains only in-frame clones and omits some. The sample shows over 150,000 clones, more than 65% of them seen only once. Input material: PBMCs. These receptors all stem from a woman in her thirties or forties in good health and CMV-seropositive.

This clone was found a few times. The rearrangement links TRBV6-6 to TRBJ1-2; tentatively, D is TRBD1 (5 bases). This CDR3 is built from 13 residues. Trimming took 7 bases from V and 1 from J, leaving 10 bases between them. Germline CDR1 is MNHNY and CDR2 is SVGAGI (reference sequence). DNA for the CDR3: TGTGCCAGCATTCCCCAGGGTAACTATGGCTACACCTTC. Residues: CASIPQGNYGYTF.

V is TRBV14 and J is TRBJ2-1; TRBD1 matches 9 bases. CDR3 length equals 15 residues. V dropped 4 bases and J dropped 4; count of bases not matched to a gene: 5. Germline V gives CDR1 SGHDN, CDR2 FVKESK. The CDR3 DNA reads as TGTGCCAGCAGCCCCACCGGGACAGGGTACAATGAGCAGTTCTTC. Protein: CASSPTGTGYNEQFF.

The V call is TRBV19, the J call TRBJ2-1, with 7 bases matching TRBD2. With V trimmed by 6 bases and J by 9 bases, 8 bases remained unmatched. CDR1 and CDR2 from the germline V gene are LNHDA and SQIVND (reference sequence). The CDR3 runs 13 residues. Here the CDR3 reads CASRFRTSTEQFF. CDR3 bases: TGTGCCAGTAGGTTTCGGACTAGTACTGAGCAGTTCTTC.

This clone showed up just a few times. The V gene is TRBV5-5, the J gene TRBJ1-1; weak D call: TRBD1 (5 bases). This CDR3 spans 15 amino acids. Germline lookup yields CDR1 SGHKS and CDR2 YYEKEE (reference sequence). V lost 4 bases to trimming and J lost 4 bases, with 17 bases between them. CDR3 residues: CASSPGGGGGTEAFF. DNA of the CDR3: TGTGCCAGCAGCCCCGGTGGGGGGGGAGGCACTGAAGCTTTCTTT.

This rearrangement joins TRBV2 to TRBJ1-1; D is possibly TRBD1 (5 bases). V lost 2 bases to trimming and J lost 0 bases, with 10 bases between them. This CDR3 region has 15 residues. Per germline, CDR1 SNHLY and CDR2 FYNNEI. The CDR3 is CASSEQGLMNTEAFF. Written as DNA, the CDR3 is TGTGCCAGCAGTGAACAGGGCCTCATGAACACTGAAGCTTTCTTT.

The rearrangement uses TRBV28 and TRBJ1-1; D is undetermined. Trimming took off 5 bases at V and 5 bases at J, with 12 bases between the two ends. Germline CDR1 is MDHEN and CDR2 is SYDVKM. CDR3 size: 13 residues. The CDR3: CASSIEIVTEAFF. The CDR3 nucleotides are TGTGCCAGCAGTATAGAGATTGTGACTGAAGCTTTCTTT.

This clone was observed once. The chain is built from TRBV7-3 and TRBJ2-5; a possible D gene is TRBD1 (6 bases). The V end was cut by 6 bases, the J end by 5 bases, with 19 bases between. The germline V gene has CDR1 SGHTA and CDR2 FQGTGA. CDR3 length: 15 residues. The CDR3 is CASSPKLGAEETQYF. In DNA, the CDR3 is TGTGCCAGCAGTCCAAAGCTGGGGGCTGAGGAGACCCAGTACTTC.

In this sample, this clone turned up a few times. The rearrangement uses TRBV19 and TRBJ2-5, with a possible D match to TRBD1 (6 bases). CDR1 is LNHDA, CDR2 SQIVND, per germline (reference sequence). Trimming pared 5 bases from V and 7 bases from J, leaving 14 bases between. The CDR3 runs 13 residues. This CDR3 is CASSPRGRATQYF. The CDR3 DNA reads as TGTGCCAGTAGTCCCAGGGGCCGCGCGACCCAGTACTTC. Together with reference TRBV19 and TRBJ2-5, the CDR3 gives the full variable domain: DGGITQSPKYLFRKEGQNVTLSCEQNLNHDAMYWYRQDPGQGLRLIYYSQIVNDFQKGDIAEGYSVSREKKESFPLTVTSAQKNPTAFYLCASSPRGRATQYFGPGTRLLVL.

This chain uses TRBV28 with TRBJ1-2; D unresolved. The CDR3 covers 12 residues. Trimming removed 2 bases from V and 7 bases from J, with 8 bases in between. Germline loops: CDR1 MDHEN, CDR2 SYDVKM. The CDR3 is CASSLKKSGYTF. DNA of the CDR3: TGTGCCAGCAGTTTAAAGAAGAGTGGCTACACCTTC.

The chain is built from TRBV25-1 and TRBJ1-4, with TRBD1 identical over 10 bases. The length of the CDR3 is 13 residues. The V and J ends lost 3 bases and 9 bases, in that order; junction bases with no gene match: 1. From germline, CDR1 is MGHDK and CDR2 SYGVNS. The CDR3 DNA sequence: TGTGCCAGCAGTGAGGGACAGGGGAAAAAACTGTTTTTT. This codes for CASSEGQGKKLFF.

The V call is TRBV6-5, the J call TRBJ2-7; 8 nucleotides agree with TRBD1. The CDR3 loop spans 13 amino acids. Germline trimming cut 6 bases from V and 3 bases from J; bases unmatched to any gene: 4. Germline CDR1 reads MNHEY; CDR2 reads SVGAGI. In DNA form, the CDR3 reads TGTGCCAGCAGAACAGGGACAGGCTACGAGCAGTACTTC. Protein: CASRTGTGYEQYF.

This clone was found once. The gene calls are TRBV7-9 and TRBJ2-7; TRBD2 aligns across 8 bases. CDR3 length: 15 amino acids. The germline CDR1 and CDR2 sequences are SEHNR and FQNEAQ (reference sequence). The ends lost 5 bases at V and 0 bases at J; junction bases unmatched: 6. The CDR3 region is CASSVSGTSSYEQYF. The CDR3 DNA reads TGTGCCAGCAGCGTTAGCGGGACCAGCTCCTACGAGCAGTACTTC.

Here the CDR3 reads CASSMGQGQPQHF. The CDR3 region has the DNA TGTGCCAGTAGTATGGGGCAGGGACAGCCCCAGCATTTT. This sequence joins TRBV19 and TRBJ1-5; possible D gene TRBD1, 5 bases. The CDR3 contains 13 residues. Germline lookup yields CDR1 LNHDA and CDR2 SQIVND (reference sequence). The germline V and J ends were trimmed by 3 bases and 7 bases, with 10 bases remaining between them.

J is TRBJ2-2 and V is TRBV5-1; possibly TRBD2 for D (5 bases). Trimming left V 1 base short and J 4 bases short, with 11 bases between. The CDR3 runs to 15 residues. Per germline, CDR1 SGHRS and CDR2 YFSETQ. The CDR3 loop is CASSLRLRATGELFF. CDR3 bases: TGCGCCAGCAGCTTGCGACTAAGAGCCACCGGGGAGCTGTTTTTT.

The rearrangement joins TRBV7-2 to TRBJ2-7, with D hard to call. The germline V and J ends were trimmed by 5 bases and 3 bases, with 11 bases remaining between them. CDR1 is SGHTA and CDR2 is FQGNSA in the germline V gene. The CDR3 extends over 13 amino acids. CDR3 in DNA: TGTGCCAGCAGCGCCCTTAGAGACTACGAGCAGTACTTC. Encoded protein: CASSALRDYEQYF.

V gene TRBV2 combines with J gene TRBJ2-5; TRBD1 aligns across 9 bases. The CDR3 covers 15 residues. V lost 2 bases to trimming and J lost 11 bases; unmatched junction nucleotides: 12. Germline loops: CDR1 SNHLY, CDR2 FYNNEI. The CDR3 coding sequence is TGTGCCAGCAGTGAATCCCAGGGACAGGGAATCGATCAGTACTTC. Residues: CASSESQGQGIDQYF.

The rearrangement links TRBV5-1 to TRBJ2-1; TRBD2 might be the D (6 bases). Looked up from germline, CDR1 is SGHRS and CDR2 is YFSETQ. The length of the CDR3 is 11 residues. Trimming stripped 6 bases from V and 6 bases from J, with 7 bases between. The CDR3 sequence is CASTGVNEQFF. The CDR3, as DNA: TGCGCCAGCACGGGGGTCAATGAGCAGTTCTTC.

This chain uses TRBV18 with TRBJ1-5, with D unclear. The V end lost 3 bases, the J end lost 4 bases, and 10 bases lay between the germline ends. The V gene's germline CDR1 is KGHSH and CDR2 LQKENI. This CDR3 has 14 amino acids. DNA for the CDR3: TGTGCCAGCTCACCCGGGATGGAAAATCAGCCCCAGCATTTT. Amino acids: CASSPGMENQPQHF.

This chain connects TRBV6-5 to TRBJ2-5; TRBD2 matches at 7 bases. The DNA end is a closer match to TRBJ2-7, so the J assignment may be wrong. This CDR3 contains 15 residues. Germline V CDR1 and CDR2: MNHEY, SVGAGI. CDR3 DNA sequence: TGTGCCAGCAGTTACTCGAAGGCGGGAGCCTACGAGCAGTACTTC. This codes for CASSYSKAGAYEQYF.

This chain connects TRBV7-2 to TRBJ1-1, with D perhaps TRBD1 (6 bases). This CDR3 has 13 amino acids. Trimming took off 4 bases at V and 4 bases at J, with 10 bases between the two ends. The V gene's germline CDR1 is SGHTA and CDR2 FQGNSA. CDR3: CASSSQGPTEAFF. The CDR3 DNA follows: TGTGCCAGCAGCTCACAGGGCCCCACTGAAGCTTTCTTT.